This T cell receptor (beta chain) was captured by sequencing in a study of T-cell reconstitution after alpha-beta-depleted transplantation in children. A few counts support this clonotype. Researchers prepared the TCRbeta library using unique molecular identifiers, the study reports. TCRdb re-called the PCR reads through MiXCR, storing one row per CDR3 protein. The repertoire holds 200,000 to 250,000 distinct CDR3 sequences, around 10% seen once, with around 6.2% in the top ten. The length of the CDR3 is 15 residues. Germline lookup yields CDR1 SGHTA and CDR2 FQGNSA. The germline V and J ends were trimmed by 3 bases and 5 bases, with 16 bases remaining between them.

The chain couples TRBV7-2 to TRBJ1-2; D not resolved. This TCR was recovered from a human donor who donated a stem cell graft to a child with acute lymphoblastic leukemia. Sequenced here: PBMCs from the stem cell graft donor, sampled from the stem cell graft. The CDR3 DNA reads as TGTGCCAGCAGCTTTTCGATCATCCCATCATATGGCTACACCTTC. Translating gives CASSFSIIPSYGYTF.